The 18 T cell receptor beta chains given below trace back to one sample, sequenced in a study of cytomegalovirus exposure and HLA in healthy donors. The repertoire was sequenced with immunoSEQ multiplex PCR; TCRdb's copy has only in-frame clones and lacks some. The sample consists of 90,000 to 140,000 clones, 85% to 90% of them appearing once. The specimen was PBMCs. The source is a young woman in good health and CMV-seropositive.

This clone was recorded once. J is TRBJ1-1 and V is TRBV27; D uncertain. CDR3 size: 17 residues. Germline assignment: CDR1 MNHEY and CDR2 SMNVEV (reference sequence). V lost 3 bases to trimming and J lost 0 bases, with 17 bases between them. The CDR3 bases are TGTGCCAGCAGTTTTCGAATCGTCCGAGGCCTGAACACTGAAGCTTTCTTT. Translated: CASSFRIVRGLNTEAFF.

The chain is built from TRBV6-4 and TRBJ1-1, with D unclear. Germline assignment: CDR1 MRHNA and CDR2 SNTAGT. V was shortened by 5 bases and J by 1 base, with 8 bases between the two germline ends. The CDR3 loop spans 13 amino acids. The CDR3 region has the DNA TGTGCCAGCAGTCGACTCTCGAACACTGAAGCTTTCTTT. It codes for CASSRLSNTEAFF.

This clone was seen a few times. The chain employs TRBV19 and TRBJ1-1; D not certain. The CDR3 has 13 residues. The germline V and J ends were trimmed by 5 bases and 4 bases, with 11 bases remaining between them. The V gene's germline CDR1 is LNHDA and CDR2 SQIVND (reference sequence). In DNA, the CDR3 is TGTGCCAGTAGTGAGATGGTTAGCACTGAAGCTTTCTTT. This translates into CASSEMVSTEAFF.

The CDR3 loop reads CASSYSGQRYEQYF. The CDR3, as DNA: TGTGCCAGCAGTTACTCGGGCCAACGTTACGAGCAGTACTTC. J is TRBJ2-7 and V is TRBV6-6, with unresolved D. CDR3 size: 14 residues. In germline, CDR1 is MNHNY, CDR2 SVGAGI (reference sequence). Deletions cut 0 bases from V and 4 bases from J, with 10 bases between.

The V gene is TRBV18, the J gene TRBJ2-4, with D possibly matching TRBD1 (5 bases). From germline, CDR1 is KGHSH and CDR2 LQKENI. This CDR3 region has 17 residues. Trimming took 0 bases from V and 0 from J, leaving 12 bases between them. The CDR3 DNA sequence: TGTGCCAGCTCACCACCGTCCCAAACAGGAGCCAAAAACATTCAGTACTTC. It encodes CASSPPSQTGAKNIQYF.

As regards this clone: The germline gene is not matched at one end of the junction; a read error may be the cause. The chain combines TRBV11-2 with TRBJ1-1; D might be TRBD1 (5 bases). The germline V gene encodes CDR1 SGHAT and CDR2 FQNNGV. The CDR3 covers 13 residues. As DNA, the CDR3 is TGTGCCTGCAGACAGACCCTGAACACTGAAGCTTTCTTT. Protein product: CACRQTLNTEAFF.

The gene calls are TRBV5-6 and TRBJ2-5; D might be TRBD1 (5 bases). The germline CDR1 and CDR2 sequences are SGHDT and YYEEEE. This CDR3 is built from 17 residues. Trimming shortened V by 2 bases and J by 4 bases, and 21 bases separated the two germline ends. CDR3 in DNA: TGTGCCAGCAGCTTTTCCAAAGGCCTCGTGGGGCCAGAGACCCAGTACTTC. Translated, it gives CASSFSKGLVGPETQYF.

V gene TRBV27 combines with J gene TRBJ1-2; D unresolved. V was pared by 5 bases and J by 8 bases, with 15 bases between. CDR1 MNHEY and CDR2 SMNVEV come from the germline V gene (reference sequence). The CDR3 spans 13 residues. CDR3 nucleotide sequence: TGTGCCAGCAGTACCTCGGGTCCCCACGGCTACACCTTC. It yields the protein CASSTSGPHGYTF.

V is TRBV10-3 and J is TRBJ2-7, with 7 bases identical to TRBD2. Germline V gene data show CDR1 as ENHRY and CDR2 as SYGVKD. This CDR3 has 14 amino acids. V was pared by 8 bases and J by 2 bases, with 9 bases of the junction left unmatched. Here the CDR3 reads CAIAQWEGPYEQYF. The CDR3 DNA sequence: TGTGCCATCGCGCAGTGGGAGGGGCCCTACGAGCAGTACTTC.

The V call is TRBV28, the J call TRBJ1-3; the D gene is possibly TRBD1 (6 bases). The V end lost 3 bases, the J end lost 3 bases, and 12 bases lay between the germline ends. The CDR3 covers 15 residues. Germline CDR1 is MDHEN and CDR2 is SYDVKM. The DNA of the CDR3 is TGTGCCAGCAGTTTTAGGGCAGGGGTTGGAAACACCATATATTTT. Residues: CASSFRAGVGNTIYF. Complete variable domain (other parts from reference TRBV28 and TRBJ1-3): DVKVTQSSRYLVKRTGEKVFLECVQDMDHENMFWYRQDPGLGLRLIYFSYDVKMKEKGDIPEGYSVSREKKERFSLILESASTNQTSMYLCASSFRAGVGNTIYFGEGSWLTVV.

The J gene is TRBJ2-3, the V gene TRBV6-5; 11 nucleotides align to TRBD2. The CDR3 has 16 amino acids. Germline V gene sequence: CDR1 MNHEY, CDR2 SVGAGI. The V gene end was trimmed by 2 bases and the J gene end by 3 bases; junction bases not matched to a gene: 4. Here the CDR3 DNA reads TGTGCCAGCAGTTACGTGCCTAGCGGGGGGACAGATACGCAGTATTTT. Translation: CASSYVPSGGTDTQYF.

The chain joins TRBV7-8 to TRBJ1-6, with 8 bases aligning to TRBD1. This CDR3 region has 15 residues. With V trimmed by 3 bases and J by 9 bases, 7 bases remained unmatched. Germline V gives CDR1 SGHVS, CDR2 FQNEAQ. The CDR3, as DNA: TGTGCCAGCAGCTTGGAGGACAGGGAGGGTTCACCCCTCCACTTT. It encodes CASSLEDREGSPLHF.

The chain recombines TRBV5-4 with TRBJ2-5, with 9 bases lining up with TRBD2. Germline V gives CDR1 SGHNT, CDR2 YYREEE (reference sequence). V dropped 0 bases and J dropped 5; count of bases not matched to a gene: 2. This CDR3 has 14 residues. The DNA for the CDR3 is TGTGCCAGCAGCTTGGGCGGGGGGGTCGAGACCCAGTACTTC. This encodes CASSLGGGVETQYF.

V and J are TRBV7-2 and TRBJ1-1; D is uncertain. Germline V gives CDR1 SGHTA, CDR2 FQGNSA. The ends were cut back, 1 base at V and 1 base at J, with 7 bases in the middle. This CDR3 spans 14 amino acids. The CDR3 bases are TGTGCCAGCAGCTTAGTAACGGGGAACACTGAAGCTTTCTTT. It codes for CASSLVTGNTEAFF.

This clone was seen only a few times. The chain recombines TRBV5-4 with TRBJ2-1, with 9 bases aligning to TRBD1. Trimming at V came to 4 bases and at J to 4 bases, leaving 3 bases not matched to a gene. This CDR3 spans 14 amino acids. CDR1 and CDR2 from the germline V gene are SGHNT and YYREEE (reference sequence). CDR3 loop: CASSQGQGYNEQFF. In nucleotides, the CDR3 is TGTGCCAGCAGCCAAGGACAGGGGTACAATGAGCAGTTCTTC.

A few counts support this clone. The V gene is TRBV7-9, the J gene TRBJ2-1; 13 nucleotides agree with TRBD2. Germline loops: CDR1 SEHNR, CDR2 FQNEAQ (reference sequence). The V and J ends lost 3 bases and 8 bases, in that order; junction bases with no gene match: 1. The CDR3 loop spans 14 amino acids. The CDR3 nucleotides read TGTGCCAGCAGCTTTGGACTAGCGGGAGATGAGCAGTTCTTC. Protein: CASSFGLAGDEQFF. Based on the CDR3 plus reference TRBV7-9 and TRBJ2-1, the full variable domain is DTGVSQNPRHKITKRGQNVTFRCDPISEHNRLYWYRQTLGQGPEFLTYFQNEAQLEKSRLLSDRFSAERPKGSFSTLEIQRTEQGDSAMYLCASSFGLAGDEQFFGPGTRLTVL.

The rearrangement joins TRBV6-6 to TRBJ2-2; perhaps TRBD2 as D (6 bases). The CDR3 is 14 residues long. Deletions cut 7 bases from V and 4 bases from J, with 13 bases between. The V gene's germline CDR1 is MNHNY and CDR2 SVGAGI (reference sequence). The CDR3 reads CASKEGSGTGELFF. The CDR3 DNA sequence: TGTGCCAGCAAGGAGGGATCGGGCACCGGGGAGCTGTTTTTT.

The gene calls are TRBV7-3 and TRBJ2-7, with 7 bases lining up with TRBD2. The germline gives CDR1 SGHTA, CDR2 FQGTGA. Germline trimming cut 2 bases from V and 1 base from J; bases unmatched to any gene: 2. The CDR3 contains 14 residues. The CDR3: CASSLAGGSYEQYF. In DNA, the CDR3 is TGTGCCAGCAGCTTAGCCGGGGGGTCCTACGAGCAGTACTTC. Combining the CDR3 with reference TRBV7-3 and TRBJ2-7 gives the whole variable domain GAGVSQTPSNKVTEKGKYVELRCDPISGHTALYWYRQSLGQGPEFLIYFQGTGAADDSGLPNDRFFAVRPEGSVSTLKIQRTERGDSAVYLCASSLAGGSYEQYFGPGTRLTVT.